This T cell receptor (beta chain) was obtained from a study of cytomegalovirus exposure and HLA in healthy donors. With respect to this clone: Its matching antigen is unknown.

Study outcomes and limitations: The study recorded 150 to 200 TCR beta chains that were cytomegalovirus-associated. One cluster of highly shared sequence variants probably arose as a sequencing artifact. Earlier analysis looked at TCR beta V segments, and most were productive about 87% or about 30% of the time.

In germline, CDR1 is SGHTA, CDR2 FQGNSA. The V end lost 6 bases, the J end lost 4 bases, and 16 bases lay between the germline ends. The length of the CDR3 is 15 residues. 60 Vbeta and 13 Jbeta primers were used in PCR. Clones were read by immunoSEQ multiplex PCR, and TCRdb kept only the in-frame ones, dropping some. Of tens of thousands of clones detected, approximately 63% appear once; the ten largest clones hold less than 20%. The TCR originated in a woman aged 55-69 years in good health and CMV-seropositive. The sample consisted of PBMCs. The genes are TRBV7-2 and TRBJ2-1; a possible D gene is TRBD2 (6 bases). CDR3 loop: CASSPTRGAYNEQFF. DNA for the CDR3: TGTGCCAGCAGTCCCACGCGGGGCGCGTACAATGAGCAGTTCTTC.